Below are 21 T cell receptor beta chains sequenced from a single sample in a study of shared clonotypes between healthy human individuals. Terminally differentiated effector memory CD45RA+ cells were excluded by CCR7 positive selection of CD45RO-negative cells. Sequenced by immunoSEQ multiplex PCR; TCRdb stores in-frame clones only, minus some. This sample yields about 750,000 clones, of which roughly 92% are seen a single time; nearly 25% belongs to the top ten. Sequenced material: naive CD8+ T cells sorted from blood. The receptors shown here come from a man aged 30 to 45 in good health.

The chain is built from TRBV30 and TRBJ2-7, with 8 bases matching TRBD2. V shed 2 bases and J 3 bases; nucleotides not matched to a gene: 3. The CDR3 has 13 amino acids. Germline CDR1 GTSNPN, CDR2 SVGIG (reference sequence). CDR3 nucleotide sequence: TGTGCCTGGAGTACACTAGCGGTCTACGAGCAGTACTTC. This codes for CAWSTLAVYEQYF.

The chain employs TRBV9 and TRBJ2-7; 11 positions match TRBD2. The CDR3 extends over 14 amino acids. Germline assignment: CDR1 SGDLS and CDR2 YYNGEE. J was trimmed by 6 bases and V by 3 bases; bases with no gene match: 5. The CDR3 sequence: CASSGGTSGLEQYF. In DNA, the CDR3 is TGTGCCAGCAGCGGGGGGACTAGCGGACTCGAGCAGTACTTC. The complete variable domain, with remaining parts taken from reference TRBV9 and TRBJ2-7, reads DSGVTQTPKHLITATGQRVTLRCSPRSGDLSVYWYQQSLDQGLQFLIQYYNGEERAKGNILERFSAQQFPDLHSELNLSSLELGDSALYFCASSGGTSGLEQYFGPGTRLTVT.

On this clone itself: The same CDR3 also results from other DNA sequences found in this sample. The chain is built from TRBV7-6 and TRBJ2-1, with D hard to call. The CDR3 contains 12 residues. The V end lost 3 bases, the J end lost 5 bases, and 5 bases lay between the germline ends. From germline, CDR1 is SGHVS and CDR2 FNYEAQ. The DNA for the CDR3 is TGTGCCAGCAGCTTGGCGGACAATGAGCAGTTCTTC. Translation: CASSLADNEQFF.

V usage is TRBV7-9 and J usage is TRBJ2-7; 12 nucleotides align to TRBD2. The CDR3 extends over 15 amino acids. V lost 4 bases to trimming and J lost 2 bases; unmatched junction nucleotides: 3. Germline CDR1 SEHNR, CDR2 FQNEAQ (reference sequence). This CDR3 is CASSSTSGSAYEQYF. The CDR3 DNA reads TGTGCCAGCAGCTCGACTAGCGGGAGCGCCTACGAGCAGTACTTC. The whole variable domain, remainder taken from reference TRBV7-9 and TRBJ2-7, is DTGVSQNPRHKITKRGQNVTFRCDPISEHNRLYWYRQTLGQGPEFLTYFQNEAQLEKSRLLSDRFSAERPKGSFSTLEIQRTEQGDSAMYLCASSSTSGSAYEQYFGPGTRLTVT.

This clone showed up just once. The chain recombines TRBV5-6 with TRBJ2-7; 8 bases fit TRBD1. Trimming cost V 4 bases and J 4 bases; bases outside gene matches: 16. Germline V gene lookup returns CDR1 SGHDT and CDR2 YYEEEE. This CDR3 is built from 17 residues. CDR3 protein: CASSLKGDRSDLYEQYF. CDR3 coding DNA: TGTGCCAGCAGCCTAAAGGGGGACAGGAGCGACTTGTACGAGCAGTACTTC.

The chain uses TRBV30 and TRBJ1-2, with TRBD1 identical over 7 bases. V lost 3 bases to trimming and J lost 4 bases; unmatched junction nucleotides: 5. The CDR3 has 13 amino acids. The germline V gene encodes CDR1 GTSNPN and CDR2 SVGIG (reference sequence). Here the CDR3 reads CAWRKGAIYGYTF. The CDR3 coding sequence is TGTGCCTGGAGAAAGGGGGCGATCTATGGCTACACCTTC.

This sequence joins TRBV4-3 and TRBJ2-7, with D possibly being TRBD1 (6 bases). The CDR3 consists of 15 residues. With 0 bases removed from V and 3 bases from J, the gap between germline ends came to 12 bases. Looked up from germline, CDR1 is LGHNA and CDR2 is YSLEER. The DNA of the CDR3 is TGCGCCAGCAGCCAAGATCGGACAGTGGGCTACGAGCAGTACTTC. This encodes CASSQDRTVGYEQYF.

This clone has only one observation. V and J are TRBV27 and TRBJ2-1; 9 bases match TRBD2. The J segment lost 3 bases and the V segment lost 0 bases, leaving 9 bases of the junction unmatched. The CDR3 covers 18 residues. Germline CDR1 MNHEY, CDR2 SMNVEV (reference sequence). CDR3 in DNA: TGTGCCAGCAGTTTATCCCACCCCGTAGCGGGAGTCTACAATGAGCAGTTCTTC. This encodes CASSLSHPVAGVYNEQFF.

The sample holds one count of this clone. The V call is TRBV11-3, the J call TRBJ2-3; D unclear. Looked up from germline, CDR1 is SGHNT and CDR2 is YENEEA. Trimming took 5 bases from V and 2 from J, leaving 11 bases between them. This CDR3 has 14 amino acids. The CDR3 nucleotides are TGTGCCAGCAGCCCCCATTTCAACACAGATACGCAGTATTTT. Protein: CASSPHFNTDTQYF.

This clone occurred once. V is TRBV10-2 and J is TRBJ2-1; 12 positions match TRBD2. Germline V lookup: CDR1 WSHSY, CDR2 SAAADI. The CDR3 length is 15 residues. Germline trimming cut 2 bases from V and 7 bases from J; bases unmatched to any gene: 3. The CDR3 bases are TGCGCCAGCAGTGAGCTAGCGGGAGGGAAGAATGAGCAGTTCTTC. It is translated as CASSELAGGKNEQFF.

The genes are TRBV28 and TRBJ2-3; 7 nucleotides align to TRBD1. Germline trimming cut 5 bases from V and 7 bases from J; bases unmatched to any gene: 9. Germline V lookup: CDR1 MDHEN, CDR2 SYDVKM. The CDR3 has 14 residues. CDR3 loop: CASSPRQGSYTQYF. The CDR3 DNA is TGTGCCAGCAGTCCAAGACAGGGTAGTTATACGCAGTATTTT. Full variable domain (rest looked up from reference TRBV28 and TRBJ2-3): DVKVTQSSRYLVKRTGEKVFLECVQDMDHENMFWYRQDPGLGLRLIYFSYDVKMKEKGDIPEGYSVSREKKERFSLILESASTNQTSMYLCASSPRQGSYTQYFGPGTRLTVL.

A word on this clone: The sample carries other DNA sequences with the same CDR3. This rearrangement joins TRBV7-2 to TRBJ2-7; the D gene is possibly TRBD2 (6 bases). V was trimmed by 4 bases and J by 2 bases, leaving 9 bases between them. The germline gives CDR1 SGHTA, CDR2 FQGNSA. The CDR3 extends over 13 amino acids. Here the CDR3 reads CASSWGLAYEQYF. The CDR3 DNA sequence: TGTGCCAGCAGCTGGGGACTGGCCTACGAGCAGTACTTC.

V gene TRBV7-6 combines with J gene TRBJ2-2, with 16 bases matching TRBD2. J lost 4 bases, V lost 4 bases, and 9 bases had no gene match. Germline CDR1 and CDR2: SGHVS and FNYEAQ. The CDR3 contains 19 residues. In DNA, the CDR3 is TGTGCCAGCAGCTCGGGACTAGCGGGAGGGCCGGTTGTCACCGGGGAGCTGTTTTTT. Residues: CASSSGLAGGPVVTGELFF. Based on the CDR3 plus reference TRBV7-6 and TRBJ2-2, the full variable domain is GAGVSQSPRYKVTKRGQDVALRCDPISGHVSLYWYRQALGQGPEFLTYFNYEAQQDKSGLPNDRFSAERPEGSISTLTIQRTEQRDSAMYRCASSSGLAGGPVVTGELFFGEGSRLTVL.

Points on this clone: Other DNA sequences in this specimen translate into the identical CDR3. Here the CDR3 reads CSVEALGLETYEQYF. Here the CDR3 DNA reads TGCAGCGTTGAAGCATTGGGGTTGGAAACCTACGAGCAGTACTTC. This sequence joins TRBV29-1 and TRBJ2-7; D not resolved. Germline lookup yields CDR1 SQVTM and CDR2 ANQGSEA. The length of the CDR3 is 15 residues. Trimming stripped 1 base from V and 2 bases from J, with 15 bases between.

J is TRBJ1-1 and V is TRBV5-4; D ambiguous. This CDR3 is 13 amino acids long. Trimming pared 4 bases from V and 6 bases from J, leaving 13 bases between. Germline assignment: CDR1 SGHNT and CDR2 YYREEE (reference sequence). The CDR3 is CASSQGLHPEAFF. The CDR3 DNA reads as TGTGCCAGCAGCCAAGGGTTACACCCTGAAGCTTTCTTT.

The rearrangement joins TRBV5-1 to TRBJ2-3; D possibly corresponds to TRBD1 (5 bases). The CDR3 covers 16 residues. Germline lookup yields CDR1 SGHRS and CDR2 YFSETQ. V shed 4 bases and J shed 2 bases, with 17 bases lying between them. Here the CDR3 DNA reads TGCGCCAGCAGCCGCTACCCCGACAGTACCACAGATACGCAGTATTTT. It is translated as CASSRYPDSTTDTQYF.

The V call is TRBV10-3, the J call TRBJ2-7, with a tentative D call TRBD1 (5 bases). The CDR3 has 14 amino acids. The V end was cut by 7 bases, the J end by 4 bases, with 17 bases between. Germline V gives CDR1 ENHRY, CDR2 SYGVKD. The CDR3 coding sequence is TGTGCCATCAAAGAGACAGAGAGTTGGTACGAGCAGTACTTC. As protein: CAIKETESWYEQYF.

V usage is TRBV28 and J usage is TRBJ1-1; tentative D call: TRBD1 (5 bases). The V gene's germline CDR1 is MDHEN and CDR2 SYDVKM. The CDR3 is made up of 13 amino acids. V was shortened by 6 bases and J by 1 base, with 9 bases between the two germline ends. The CDR3 here is CASRGQGNTEAFF. CDR3 DNA: TGTGCCAGCAGGGGGCAGGGGAACACTGAAGCTTTCTTT.

This clone was seen once. This rearrangement joins TRBV4-3 to TRBJ2-2; TRBD1 aligns across 11 bases. The CDR3 contains 14 residues. Germline CDR1 and CDR2: LGHNA and YSLEER. V shed 3 bases and J 6 bases; nucleotides not matched to a gene: 0. CDR3 DNA sequence: TGCGCCAGCAGCCAGGGACAGGGGGCCGGGGAGCTGTTTTTT. It codes for CASSQGQGAGELFF.

The chain recombines TRBV5-4 with TRBJ1-1, with 11 bases aligning to TRBD1. Germline V gene lookup returns CDR1 SGHNT and CDR2 YYREEE (reference sequence). The V and J ends lost 0 bases and 4 bases, in that order; junction bases with no gene match: 8. CDR3 size: 17 residues. The CDR3 here is CASSLEIGTGGSTEAFF. The CDR3 nucleotides are TGTGCCAGCAGCTTGGAGATTGGGACAGGGGGGAGCACTGAAGCTTTCTTT.

V and J are TRBV2 and TRBJ1-4; weak D call: TRBD1 (6 bases). Germline values: CDR1 SNHLY, CDR2 FYNNEI. V was clipped by 2 bases and J by 7 bases, with 14 bases between them. The CDR3 loop spans 15 amino acids. The CDR3 loop is CASSESVDSPEKLFF. The CDR3 nucleotides are TGTGCCAGCAGTGAATCAGTGGACAGCCCTGAAAAACTGTTTTTT.